This T cell receptor beta chain was captured in a study of beta chain features in type 1 diabetes. Study-level findings and limits: Shortening that was moderate but significant affected the TCRB CDR3s of Type 1 diabetes patients in all four CD4+ subsets.

Trimming stripped 2 bases from V and 5 bases from J, with 18 bases between. CDR1 SQVTM and CDR2 ANQGSEA come from the germline V gene. CDR3 size: 15 residues. The sequenced template was cDNA made from the entire isolated RNA. Using immunoSEQ multiplex PCR, the repertoire was profiled, and TCRdb retains in-frame clones only, with some absent. The table lists hundreds of thousands of clones, about an eighth of them singletons, with 0.022% in the top ten. This clone was counted between two and nine times. Its antigen is undetermined. The sequence was collected from a young man with type 1 diabetes. The chain links TRBV29-1 to TRBJ1-1; possible D gene TRBD1, 6 bases. The specimen sequenced was naive CD4+ T cells from blood. The CDR3 reads CSVETLTGGRTEAFF. In nucleotides, the CDR3 is TGCAGCGTTGAAACCCTAACCGGGGGGCGAACTGAAGCTTTCTTT.